Below, 17 T cell receptor beta chains from the same sample are listed, as sequenced in a study of cytomegalovirus exposure and HLA in healthy donors. With 60 Vbeta and 13 Jbeta primers, the PCR was carried out. Clones were read by immunoSEQ multiplex PCR, and TCRdb kept only the in-frame ones, dropping some. The data show fewer than 130,000 clones, around two thirds seen once. The sample was PBMCs. Receptors were obtained from a young man in good health and CMV-seropositive.

This clone was detected only once. This chain connects TRBV30 to TRBJ2-3; tentative D call: TRBD2 (5 bases). Germline CDR1 and CDR2: GTSNPN and SVGIG (reference sequence). CDR3 length: 13 amino acids. The V and J ends lost 0 bases and 4 bases respectively, with 8 bases between them. CDR3 sequence (DNA): TGTGCCTGGAGTGTGGGGAGCGCAGATACGCAGTATTTT. Amino acids: CAWSVGSADTQYF.

The V call is TRBV13, the J call TRBJ2-5; the D gene is possibly TRBD2 (6 bases). The J call is doubtful: the DNA matches TRBJ2-7 better. Germline V lookup: CDR1 PRHDT, CDR2 FYEKMQ (reference sequence). The length of the CDR3 is 17 residues. CDR3 sequence: CASSALSGRGSNYEQYF. The DNA of the CDR3 is TGTGCCAGCAGCGCCCTGTCAGGACGGGGGAGTAACTACGAGCAGTACTTC.

The CDR3 protein is CASSLDGSGSQPQHF. The CDR3 nucleotides read TGTGCCAGCAGCTTAGATGGGTCAGGAAGTCAGCCCCAGCATTTT. The V gene is TRBV7-2, the J gene TRBJ1-5; no clear D. Germline CDR1 and CDR2: SGHTA and FQGNSA. The CDR3 covers 15 residues. Trimming cost V 1 base and J 6 bases, with 13 bases left between them.

V and J are TRBV5-1 and TRBJ2-1; TRBD1 agrees at 7 bases. The CDR3 totals 14 residues. Germline values: CDR1 SGHRS, CDR2 YFSETQ. V was pared by 0 bases and J by 4 bases, with 1 base of the junction left unmatched. As DNA, the CDR3 is TGCGCCAGCAGCTTGGGGACAGGATACAATGAGCAGTTCTTC. Translating gives CASSLGTGYNEQFF.

This clone was counted only a few times. The chain has TRBV6-6 and TRBJ2-7; D ambiguous. V shed 5 bases and J shed 7 bases, with 12 bases lying between them. The CDR3 spans 12 residues. The germline V gene encodes CDR1 MNHNY and CDR2 SVGAGI (reference sequence). CDR3 bases: TGTGCCAGCAGTACCGTGGGCGTGGAGCAGTACTTC. Translation: CASSTVGVEQYF.

The chain combines TRBV6-4 with TRBJ2-7; 8 bases match TRBD2. The CDR3 has 14 amino acids. The germline CDR1 and CDR2 sequences are MRHNA and SNTAGT. Losses at the gene ends were 6 bases for V and 6 bases for J; bases not matched to a gene: 10. CDR3 bases: TGTGCCAGCAGCCTACTAGCGGATTCGCCCGAGCAGTACTTC. Encoded protein: CASSLLADSPEQYF.

The chain joins TRBV5-1 to TRBJ1-5; D is unclear. CDR3 length equals 14 residues. Germline V gene sequence: CDR1 SGHRS, CDR2 YFSETQ. V lost 0 bases and J 6 bases, leaving 10 bases between the germline ends. CDR3: CASSLGDPSQPQHF. CDR3 bases: TGCGCCAGCAGCTTGGGAGACCCTAGTCAGCCCCAGCATTTT.

This chain links TRBV27 with TRBJ1-2; possibly TRBD1 for D (5 bases). This CDR3 region has 16 residues. Germline V gene lookup returns CDR1 MNHEY and CDR2 SMNVEV (reference sequence). The V end was cut by 0 bases, the J end by 4 bases, with 15 bases between. For the CDR3, the DNA is TGTGCCAGCAGTTTATCGTATGGGGGGGTGGCCTATGGCTACACCTTC. Residues: CASSLSYGGVAYGYTF.

The chain is built from TRBV5-1 and TRBJ2-7; 14 bases match TRBD2. This CDR3 spans 18 amino acids. V gave up 3 bases and J gave up 0 bases; unmatched junction bases: 8. Per germline, CDR1 SGHRS and CDR2 YFSETQ. For the CDR3, the DNA is TGCGCCAGCAGCTCCTCCCGGACTAGCGGGGGGTTCTCCTACGAGCAGTACTTC. It codes for CASSSSRTSGGFSYEQYF.

The chain joins TRBV29-1 to TRBJ1-1; TRBD1 aligns across 7 bases. This CDR3 is 14 amino acids long. Germline CDR1 is SQVTM and CDR2 is ANQGSEA. Unmatched junction bases numbered 4, after V lost 2 bases and J lost 1 base. DNA of the CDR3: TGCAGCGTTGAAAGACAGGGACAGAACACTGAAGCTTTCTTT. It codes for CSVERQGQNTEAFF. Together with reference TRBV29-1 and TRBJ1-1, the CDR3 gives the full variable domain: SAVISQKPSRDICQRGTSLTIQCQVDSQVTMMFWYRQQPGQSLTLIATANQGSEATYESGFVIDKFPISRPNLTFSTLTVSNMSPEDSSIYLCSVERQGQNTEAFFGQGTRLTVV.

V usage is TRBV4-2 and J usage is TRBJ2-5, with 8 bases that match TRBD2. The V gene end was trimmed by 8 bases and the J gene end by 3 bases; junction bases not matched to a gene: 14. The V gene's germline CDR1 is LGHNA and CDR2 YNFKEQ. This CDR3 contains 16 residues. This chain's CDR3 is CASEVNPGGAKETQYF. CDR3 DNA: TGTGCCAGCGAAGTAAACCCGGGGGGGGCTAAAGAGACCCAGTACTTC.

CDR3 sequence (DNA): TGCGCCAGCAGCTGGGAGAGGGGGTCCTACGAGCAGTACTTC. It yields the protein CASSWERGSYEQYF. The rearrangement uses TRBV4-1 and TRBJ2-7; maybe TRBD1 (6 bases). V lost 5 bases, J lost 1 base, and 12 bases lay in between. The V gene's germline CDR1 is MGHRA and CDR2 YSYEKL. The CDR3 extends over 14 amino acids.

The chain recombines TRBV30 with TRBJ1-2, with TRBD1 matching over 8 bases. This CDR3 comprises 15 residues. CDR1 and CDR2 (germline): GTSNPN, SVGIG (reference sequence). V was pared by 0 bases and J by 7 bases, with 10 bases of the junction left unmatched. The CDR3 DNA reads TGTGCCTGGAGTGTACGGACAGGGAGTGTACGTGGCTACACCTTC. This gives the protein CAWSVRTGSVRGYTF.

This chain connects TRBV27 to TRBJ1-3; D is ambiguous. This CDR3 has 16 residues. Trimming shortened V by 5 bases and J by 0 bases, and 14 bases separated the two germline ends. Germline CDR1 reads MNHEY; CDR2 reads SMNVEV (reference sequence). CDR3 sequence (DNA): TGTGCCAGCAGTCCTAGCCCCCGGGGCTCTGGAAACACCATATATTTT. This codes for CASSPSPRGSGNTIYF.

The DNA for the CDR3 is TGTGCCTGGAGCCGGGACAACTTAGTTTACGAGCAGTACTTC. Encoded protein: CAWSRDNLVYEQYF. The gene calls are TRBV30 and TRBJ2-5, with D possibly matching TRBD1 (6 bases). The J call may be in error: the DNA end matches TRBJ2-7 better. CDR1 is GTSNPN, CDR2 SVGIG, per germline (reference sequence). CDR3 length: 14 residues.

The chain links TRBV18 to TRBJ2-7; possible D gene TRBD2, 7 bases. V lost 3 bases and J lost 2, with 14 bases in between. Looked up from germline, CDR1 is KGHSH and CDR2 is LQKENI. The CDR3 has 15 residues. The CDR3 here is CASSPSAGAAYEQYF. For the CDR3, the DNA is TGTGCCAGCTCACCGTCCGCGGGGGCCGCCTACGAGCAGTACTTC.

The rearrangement uses TRBV6-6 and TRBJ2-5; 12 bases line up with TRBD1. CDR1 is MNHNY, CDR2 SVGAGI, per germline (reference sequence). The CDR3 loop spans 14 amino acids. The trim removed 5 bases at V and 11 bases at J, leaving 9 bases unmatched. For the CDR3, the DNA is TGTGCCAGCAGTCCCGGGACAGGGGGCTGGGAGCAGTACTTC. This codes for CASSPGTGGWEQYF.